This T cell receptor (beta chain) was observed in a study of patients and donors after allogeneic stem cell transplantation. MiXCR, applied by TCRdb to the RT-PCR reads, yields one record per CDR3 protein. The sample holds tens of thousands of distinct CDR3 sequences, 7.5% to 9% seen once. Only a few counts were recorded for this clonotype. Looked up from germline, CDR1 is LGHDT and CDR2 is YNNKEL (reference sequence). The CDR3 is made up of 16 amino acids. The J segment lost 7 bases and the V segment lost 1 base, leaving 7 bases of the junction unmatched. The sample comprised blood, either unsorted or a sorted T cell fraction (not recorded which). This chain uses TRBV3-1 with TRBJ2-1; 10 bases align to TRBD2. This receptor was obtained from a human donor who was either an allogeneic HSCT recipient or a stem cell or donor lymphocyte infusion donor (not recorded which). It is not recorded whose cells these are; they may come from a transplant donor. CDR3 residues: CASSQGVLAGANEQFF. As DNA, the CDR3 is TGTGCCAGCAGCCAAGGGGTGCTAGCGGGGGCAAATGAGCAGTTCTTC.